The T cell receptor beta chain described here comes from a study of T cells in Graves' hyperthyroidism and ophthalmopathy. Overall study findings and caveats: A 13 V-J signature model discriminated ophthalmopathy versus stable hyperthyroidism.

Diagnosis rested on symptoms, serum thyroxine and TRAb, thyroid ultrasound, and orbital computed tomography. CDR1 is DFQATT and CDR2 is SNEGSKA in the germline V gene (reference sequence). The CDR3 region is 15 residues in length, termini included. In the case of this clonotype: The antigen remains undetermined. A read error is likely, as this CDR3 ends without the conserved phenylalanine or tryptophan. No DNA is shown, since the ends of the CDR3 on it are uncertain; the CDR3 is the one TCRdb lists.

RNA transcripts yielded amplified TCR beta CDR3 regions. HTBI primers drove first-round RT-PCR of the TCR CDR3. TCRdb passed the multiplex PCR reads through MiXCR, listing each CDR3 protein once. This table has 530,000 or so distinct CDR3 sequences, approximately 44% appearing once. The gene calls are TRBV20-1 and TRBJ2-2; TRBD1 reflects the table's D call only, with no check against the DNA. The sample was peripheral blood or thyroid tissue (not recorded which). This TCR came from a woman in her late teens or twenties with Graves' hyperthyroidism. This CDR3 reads CSANTGTVNTGELCA.